This TCR beta chain appears in the sequencing data of a study of T cell responses to AZD1222 COVID-19 vaccine. The overall study: Second-dose groups at about 4 or about 12 weeks were pooled. Study conclusions and caveats: Spike-wide coverage was observed for vaccine-associated CD4 TCRs, with dominant responses at 160-218 and 743-854. White British ancestry dominated among donors, who included more females, and clonal diversity was possibly underestimated. Nearly half of spike-specific TCRs reportedly target unmutated variant regions.

This CDR3 spans 13 amino acids. The germline V and J ends were trimmed by 5 bases and 7 bases, with 15 bases remaining between them. Germline V CDR1 and CDR2: SEHNR, FQNEAQ (reference sequence). Method: immunoSEQ multiplex PCR; TCRdb's copy keeps in-frame clones and lacks some. The sample consists of 100,000 to 150,000 clones, about nine tenths of them appearing once. This clone has a single count. Its antigen is not identified. This rearrangement joins TRBV7-9 to TRBJ2-7; D is undetermined. The sequences come from peripheral blood, collected on day 0 of AZD1222 vaccination. This receptor was obtained from an adult in good health. CDR3 sequence: CASSLDGSEEQYF. The CDR3 DNA is TGTGCCAGCAGCCTAGATGGGTCAGAGGAGCAGTACTTC.